These T cell receptor beta chains were read from a single sample in a study of blood T cell repertoires in COVID-19. The data were produced by immunoSEQ multiplex PCR, yet TCRdb's version contains in-frame clones alone and is incomplete. The sample carries 280,000 or so clones, over 75% recorded once. Sequenced material: peripheral blood. The receptors shown here come from an older woman with acute or convalescent COVID-19. Each CDR3 is given with its conserved first and last residue. The order of the fields is J gene, V gene, CDR3 protein.

J gene: TRBJ1-4
V gene: TRBV6-5
CDR3 protein: CASSRGAYEKLFF

J gene: TRBJ1-3
V gene: TRBV3-1/TRBV3-2
CDR3 protein: CASSQVVPGSSGNTIYF

J gene: TRBJ2-3
V gene: TRBV11-3
CDR3 protein: CASSWRGGTDTQYF

J gene: TRBJ2-5
V gene: TRBV4-3
CDR3 protein: CASSQELALETQYF

J gene: TRBJ1-1
V gene: TRBV15
CDR3 protein: CATSRVNREDRAFF

J gene: TRBJ2-2
V gene: TRBV5-8
CDR3 protein: CASSRAPDRYTGELFF

J gene: TRBJ2-1
V gene: TRBV7-9
CDR3 protein: CASSSPGLAGYNEQFF

J gene: TRBJ1-4
V gene: TRBV2
CDR3 protein: CASSRSWLNEKLFF

J gene: TRBJ1-2
V gene: TRBV11-2
CDR3 protein: CASSLSGGYGYTF

J gene: TRBJ2-7
V gene: TRBV12-3/TRBV12-4
CDR3 protein: CASSRTQGYEQYF

J gene: TRBJ1-1
V gene: TRBV29-1
CDR3 protein: CSVDSWEDTEAFF

J gene: TRBJ2-7
V gene: TRBV6-5
CDR3 protein: CASSYYTGGEQYF

J gene: TRBJ1-2
V gene: TRBV5-6
CDR3 protein: CASTSEDRVLGGYTF

J gene: TRBJ2-1
V gene: TRBV11-2
CDR3 protein: CASGLGTSFFNEQFF

J gene: TRBJ1-4
V gene: TRBV19
CDR3 protein: CASSPRGTGNEKLFF

J gene: TRBJ1-2
V gene: TRBV20-1
CDR3 protein: CSAIIASLTF

J gene: TRBJ2-7
V gene: TRBV4-1
CDR3 protein: CASSAAGYEQYF

J gene: TRBJ1-6
V gene: TRBV6-5
CDR3 protein: CASSYPGQENSPLHF

J gene: TRBJ1-2
V gene: TRBV7-3
CDR3 protein: CASSATGGSGGYTF

J gene: TRBJ2-7
V gene: TRBV4-2
CDR3 protein: CASSQELAGSYEQYF

J gene: TRBJ2-3
V gene: TRBV7-9
CDR3 protein: CASGPQGRSTDTQYF

J gene: TRBJ1-1
V gene: TRBV6-2/TRBV6-3
CDR3 protein: CASSYSILQKIEAFF

J gene: TRBJ2-1
V gene: TRBV11-2
CDR3 protein: CASSYRDRGNNEQFF

J gene: TRBJ2-1
V gene: TRBV4-3
CDR3 protein: CASSQERAGGGDNEQFF

J gene: TRBJ2-7
V gene: TRBV19
CDR3 protein: CASSAGLAGEQYF

J gene: TRBJ1-5
V gene: TRBV3-1/TRBV3-2
CDR3 protein: CASSHRGTYQPQHF

J gene: TRBJ1-1
V gene: TRBV19
CDR3 protein: CASSFPPPGSATEAFF

J gene: TRBJ1-4
V gene: TRBV28
CDR3 protein: CASSPSRGRNEKLFF

J gene: TRBJ1-6
V gene: TRBV9
CDR3 protein: CASSPRAGRAYNSPLHF

J gene: TRBJ2-5
V gene: TRBV4-1
CDR3 protein: CASSQATSAGTQYF

J gene: TRBJ2-4
V gene: TRBV19
CDR3 protein: CASTATGGVNIQYF

J gene: TRBJ2-7
V gene: TRBV5-1
CDR3 protein: CASSPAGGAEQYF

J gene: TRBJ1-6
V gene: TRBV28
CDR3 protein: CASSVRDRLTSSYNSPLHF

J gene: TRBJ1-3
V gene: TRBV11-2
CDR3 protein: CASSLGGIPLSGNTIYF

J gene: TRBJ1-2
V gene: TRBV12-5
CDR3 protein: CASGLVLGGTGQESNYGYTF

J gene: TRBJ1-5
V gene: TRBV27
CDR3 protein: CASRRTQGRFDQPQHF

J gene: TRBJ2-5
V gene: TRBV5-6
CDR3 protein: CASSLGLAGGAQETQYF

J gene: TRBJ2-2
V gene: TRBV12-3/TRBV12-4
CDR3 protein: CASSYRGVGELFF

J gene: TRBJ2-2
V gene: TRBV3-1/TRBV3-2
CDR3 protein: CASSSERERNTGELFF

J gene: TRBJ1-1
V gene: TRBV9
CDR3 protein: CASQGDGTEAFF

J gene: TRBJ2-1
V gene: TRBV7-9
CDR3 protein: CASSAAGGYNEQFF

J gene: TRBJ1-4
V gene: TRBV18
CDR3 protein: CASSPGLNNEKLFF

J gene: TRBJ2-1
V gene: TRBV6-2/TRBV6-3
CDR3 protein: CASGSPRTSGRWWQFF

J gene: TRBJ2-3
V gene: TRBV7-9
CDR3 protein: CASSPLAGAARTDTQYF

J gene: TRBJ2-5
V gene: TRBV7-3
CDR3 protein: CASSLSGTGRETQYF

J gene: TRBJ1-2
V gene: TRBV10-2
CDR3 protein: CASTNLIPYGYTF

J gene: TRBJ1-6
V gene: TRBV28
CDR3 protein: CASSPRFRGNSPLHF

J gene: TRBJ1-1
V gene: TRBV5-1
CDR3 protein: CASRAQGGTTEAFF

J gene: TRBJ1-1
V gene: TRBV11-2
CDR3 protein: CASSLVSGGPSTEAFF

J gene: TRBJ2-3
V gene: TRBV5-6
CDR3 protein: CASSLGGRRADTQYF

J gene: TRBJ1-1
V gene: TRBV6-2/TRBV6-3
CDR3 protein: CASSYRVVYTEAFF

J gene: TRBJ2-1
V gene: TRBV5-1
CDR3 protein: CASRAGRSYYNEQFF

J gene: TRBJ1-5
V gene: TRBV19
CDR3 protein: CASTKPSPGYQPQHF

J gene: TRBJ1-3
V gene: TRBV25-1
CDR3 protein: CASSKPGQGGNTIYF

J gene: TRBJ2-1
V gene: TRBV27
CDR3 protein: CASSVLLAGVSNEQFF

J gene: TRBJ1-2
V gene: TRBV5-1
CDR3 protein: CASSPEYYGYTF

J gene: TRBJ2-5
V gene: TRBV7-9
CDR3 protein: CASSLIVGSGQETQYF

J gene: TRBJ2-3
V gene: TRBV3-1/TRBV3-2
CDR3 protein: CASSSNPGTSGGVLGTDTQYF